Following are 10 T cell receptor beta chains from one sample sequenced in a study of cytomegalovirus exposure and HLA in healthy donors. PCR primers comprised 60 Vbeta and 13 Jbeta primers. Assay used: immunoSEQ multiplex PCR; TCRdb lists only in-frame clones, some missing. The table records approximately 220,000 clones, about 79% of them present only once. Sequenced material: PBMCs. The receptors originated from a man between 18 and 35 years old in good health and CMV-seronegative.

The V and J genes are TRBV7-3 and TRBJ2-7; the D gene is possibly TRBD2 (5 bases). The germline V gene has CDR1 SGHTA and CDR2 FQGTGA. V lost 1 base, J lost 6 bases, and 10 bases lay in between. This CDR3 contains 13 residues. Written as DNA, the CDR3 is TGTGCCAGCAGCTTAATTGGAGGTTCCGAGCAGTACTTC. As protein: CASSLIGGSEQYF.

This chain links TRBV30 with TRBJ2-2; D is perhaps TRBD2 (6 bases). CDR1 is GTSNPN, CDR2 SVGIG, per germline (reference sequence). CDR3 length: 16 residues. The V and J ends lost 5 bases and 1 base respectively, with 17 bases between them. The CDR3 is CAWSGSGTQNTGELFF. CDR3 bases: TGTGCCTGGTCAGGATCAGGGACTCAGAACACCGGGGAGCTGTTTTTT. The variable domain in full, with the rest retrieved from reference TRBV30 and TRBJ2-2, is SQTIHQWPATLVQPVGSPLSLECTVEGTSNPNLYWYRQAAGRGLQLLFYSVGIGQISSEVPQNLSASRPQDRQFILSSKKLLLSDSGFYLCAWSGSGTQNTGELFFGEGSRLTVL.

The chain links TRBV6-1 to TRBJ1-1; 8 positions match TRBD1. After removal of 4 bases from V and 4 bases from J, the junction contained 5 bases not matched to a gene. Germline assignment: CDR1 MNHNS and CDR2 SASEGT. This CDR3 is built from 14 residues. CDR3 bases: TGTGCCAGCAGTGGACAGGGGAAGGGCACTGAAGCTTTCTTT. Its translation is CASSGQGKGTEAFF.

The V call is TRBV10-3, the J call TRBJ2-1; tentatively, D is TRBD1 (5 bases). Trimming pared 4 bases from V and 4 bases from J, leaving 8 bases between. Germline V gene sequence: CDR1 ENHRY, CDR2 SYGVKD. This CDR3 is built from 13 residues. The CDR3 region has the DNA TGTGCCATCAGTGGTCAGGGTTACAATGAGCAGTTCTTC. It yields the protein CAISGQGYNEQFF.

This chain joins TRBV2 and TRBJ1-1; TRBD1 matches at 7 bases. Germline V gene lookup returns CDR1 SNHLY and CDR2 FYNNEI. This CDR3 has 15 amino acids. V shed 2 bases and J 1 base; nucleotides not matched to a gene: 4. The CDR3 DNA reads as TGTGCCAGCAGTGAACAGGGGGGAGAGAACACTGAAGCTTTCTTT. Protein sequence: CASSEQGGENTEAFF.

Details on this clone: One junction end disagrees with the germline gene, perhaps due to a read error. The genes are TRBV30 and TRBJ2-1; D possibly corresponds to TRBD1 (5 bases). The CDR3 loop spans 14 amino acids. Germline CDR1 and CDR2: GTSNPN and SVGIG (reference sequence). CDR3 bases: TGTGCCTGGAGTGTACAGGCAGATTACAATGGGCAGTTCTTC. This sequence encodes CAWSVQADYNGQFF.

This sequence joins TRBV7-8 and TRBJ2-7; 7 nucleotides agree with TRBD1. There are 18 residues in the CDR3. Germline loops: CDR1 SGHVS, CDR2 FQNEAQ. The ends lost 5 bases at V and 0 bases at J; junction bases unmatched: 16. The CDR3 loop is CASSAGTDLMLNSYEQYF. CDR3 nucleotide sequence: TGTGCCAGCAGCGCTGGGACAGACCTTATGCTTAACTCCTACGAGCAGTACTTC.

The table lists this clone with a few counts. The chain is built from TRBV7-9 and TRBJ1-4; 12 bases are a match to TRBD1. The CDR3 extends over 18 amino acids. V shed 4 bases and J 8 bases; nucleotides not matched to a gene: 14. The germline gives CDR1 SEHNR, CDR2 FQNEAQ (reference sequence). CDR3 DNA: TGTGCCAGCAGCTCCCCGGGACAGGGGGCGCGAGGGGGCGAAAAACTGTTTTTT. This codes for CASSSPGQGARGGEKLFF. The full variable domain, rest sourced from reference TRBV7-9 and TRBJ1-4, is DTGVSQNPRHKITKRGQNVTFRCDPISEHNRLYWYRQTLGQGPEFLTYFQNEAQLEKSRLLSDRFSAERPKGSFSTLEIQRTEQGDSAMYLCASSSPGQGARGGEKLFFGSGTQLSVL.

V and J are TRBV10-3 and TRBJ2-1; 7 bases agree with TRBD1. This CDR3 comprises 15 residues. From germline, CDR1 is ENHRY and CDR2 SYGVKD. With 10 bases clipped from V and 0 bases from J, the junction kept 9 bases outside the gene matches. In DNA form, the CDR3 reads TGTGCCAGTGAATCGGGACAGAGCTCCTACAATGAGCAGTTCTTC. This encodes CASESGQSSYNEQFF.

CDR3 in DNA: TGCGCCAGCAGCACGGGACAAGGCTCTGAGACCCAGTACTTC. Translated, it gives CASSTGQGSETQYF. The chain uses TRBV5-1 and TRBJ2-5, with D perhaps TRBD1 (6 bases). The ends were cut back, 4 bases at V and 5 bases at J, with 15 bases in the middle. CDR1 and CDR2 (germline): SGHRS, YFSETQ. The CDR3 is 14 residues long.